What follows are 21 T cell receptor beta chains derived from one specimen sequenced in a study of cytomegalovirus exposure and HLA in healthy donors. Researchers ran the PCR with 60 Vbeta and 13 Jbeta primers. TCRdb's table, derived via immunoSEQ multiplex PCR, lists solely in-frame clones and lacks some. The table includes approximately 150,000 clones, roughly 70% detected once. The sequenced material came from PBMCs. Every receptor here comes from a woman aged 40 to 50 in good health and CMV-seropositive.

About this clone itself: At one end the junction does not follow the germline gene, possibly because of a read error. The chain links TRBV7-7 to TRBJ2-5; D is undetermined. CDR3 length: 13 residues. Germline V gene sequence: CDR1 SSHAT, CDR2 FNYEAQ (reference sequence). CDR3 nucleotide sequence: TGTGCTAGCAGCTTAGCCTTCAGGGAGACCCAGTACTTC. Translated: CASSLAFRETQYF. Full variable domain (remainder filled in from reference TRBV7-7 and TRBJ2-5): GAGVSQSPRYKVTKRGQDVTLRCDPISSHATLYWYQQALGQGPEFLTYFNYEAQPDKSGLPSDRFSAERPEGSISTLTIQRTEQRDSAMYRCASSLAFRETQYFGPGTRLLVL.

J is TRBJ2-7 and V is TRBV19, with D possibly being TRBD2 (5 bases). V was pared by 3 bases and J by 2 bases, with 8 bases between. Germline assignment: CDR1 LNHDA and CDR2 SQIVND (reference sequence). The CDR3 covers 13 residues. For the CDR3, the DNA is TGTGCCAGTAGTATCACCGGGGCCTACGAGCAGTACTTC. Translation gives CASSITGAYEQYF.

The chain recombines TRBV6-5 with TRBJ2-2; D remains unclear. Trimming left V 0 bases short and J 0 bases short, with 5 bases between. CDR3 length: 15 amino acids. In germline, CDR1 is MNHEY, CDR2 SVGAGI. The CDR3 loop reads CASSYSNTNTGELFF. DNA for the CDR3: TGTGCCAGCAGTTACTCAAACACGAACACCGGGGAGCTGTTTTTT.

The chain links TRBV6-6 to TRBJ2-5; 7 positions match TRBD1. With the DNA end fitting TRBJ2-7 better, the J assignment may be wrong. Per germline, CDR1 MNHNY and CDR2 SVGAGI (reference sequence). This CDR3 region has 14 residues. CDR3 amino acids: CASSYEGQTYEQYF. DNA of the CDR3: TGTGCCAGCAGTTACGAGGGACAGACCTACGAGCAGTACTTC.

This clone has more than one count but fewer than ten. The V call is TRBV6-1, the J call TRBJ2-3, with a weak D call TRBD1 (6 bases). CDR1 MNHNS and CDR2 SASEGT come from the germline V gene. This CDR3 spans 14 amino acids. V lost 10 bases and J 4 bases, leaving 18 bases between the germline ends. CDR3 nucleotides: TGTGCCACCGCGCAACAGGGCTATTCAGATACGCAGTATTTT. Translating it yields CATAQQGYSDTQYF.

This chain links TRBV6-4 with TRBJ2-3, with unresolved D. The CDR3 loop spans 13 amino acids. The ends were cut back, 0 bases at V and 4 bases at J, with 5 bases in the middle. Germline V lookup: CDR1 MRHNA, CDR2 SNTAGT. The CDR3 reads CASSDSHSDTQYF. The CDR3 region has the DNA TGTGCCAGCAGTGACTCCCACTCAGATACGCAGTATTTT.

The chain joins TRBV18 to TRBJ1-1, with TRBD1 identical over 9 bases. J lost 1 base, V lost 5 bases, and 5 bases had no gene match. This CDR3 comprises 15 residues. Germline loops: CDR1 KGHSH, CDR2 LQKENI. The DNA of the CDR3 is TGTGCCAGCTCATCGGGACAGGGCGGGAACACTGAAGCTTTCTTT. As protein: CASSSGQGGNTEAFF.

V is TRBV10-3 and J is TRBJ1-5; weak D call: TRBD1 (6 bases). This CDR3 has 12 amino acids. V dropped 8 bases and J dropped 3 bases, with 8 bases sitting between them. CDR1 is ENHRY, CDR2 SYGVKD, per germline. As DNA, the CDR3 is TGTGCCATCGGACAGTCCAATCAGCCCCAGCATTTT. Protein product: CAIGQSNQPQHF.

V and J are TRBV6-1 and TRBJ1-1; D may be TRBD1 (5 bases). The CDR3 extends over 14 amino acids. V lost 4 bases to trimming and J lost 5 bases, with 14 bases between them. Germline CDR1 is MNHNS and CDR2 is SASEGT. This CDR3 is CASSVTRDGTEAFF. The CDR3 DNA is TGTGCCAGCAGTGTGACCAGGGATGGAACTGAAGCTTTCTTT.

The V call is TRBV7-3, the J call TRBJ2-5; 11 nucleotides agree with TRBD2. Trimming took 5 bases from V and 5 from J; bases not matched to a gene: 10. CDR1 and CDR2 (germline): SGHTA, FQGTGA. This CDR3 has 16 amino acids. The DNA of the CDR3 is TGTGCCAGCAGCCGAAATAGCGGGGGGGCTGGGGAGACCCAGTACTTC. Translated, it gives CASSRNSGGAGETQYF.

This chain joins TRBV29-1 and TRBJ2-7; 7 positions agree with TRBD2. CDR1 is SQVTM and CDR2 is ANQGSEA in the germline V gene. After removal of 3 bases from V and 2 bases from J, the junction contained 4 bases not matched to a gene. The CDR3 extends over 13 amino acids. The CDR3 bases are TGCAGCGTTGAGGGGGGGTTCCCCTACGAGCAGTACTTC. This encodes CSVEGGFPYEQYF.

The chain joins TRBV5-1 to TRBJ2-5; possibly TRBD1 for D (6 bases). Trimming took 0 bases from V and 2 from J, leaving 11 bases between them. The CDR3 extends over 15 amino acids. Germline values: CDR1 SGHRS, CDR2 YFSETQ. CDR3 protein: CASSLGGQQQETQYF. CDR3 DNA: TGCGCCAGCAGCTTGGGGGGACAACAACAAGAGACCCAGTACTTC.

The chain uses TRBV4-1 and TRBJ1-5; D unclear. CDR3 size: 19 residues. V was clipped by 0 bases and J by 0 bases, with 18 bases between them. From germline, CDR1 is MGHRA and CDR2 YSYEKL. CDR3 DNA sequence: TGCGCCAGCAGCCAAGATGGCGAGGGAGCCGCAAGTAGCAATCAGCCCCAGCATTTT. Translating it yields CASSQDGEGAASSNQPQHF.

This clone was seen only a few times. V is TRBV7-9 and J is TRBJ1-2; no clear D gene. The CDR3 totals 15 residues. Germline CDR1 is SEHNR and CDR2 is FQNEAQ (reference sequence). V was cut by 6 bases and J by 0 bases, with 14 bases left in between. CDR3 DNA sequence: TGTGCCAGCAGTCCTCTCGCCGGAGCTAACTATGGCTACACCTTC. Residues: CASSPLAGANYGYTF.

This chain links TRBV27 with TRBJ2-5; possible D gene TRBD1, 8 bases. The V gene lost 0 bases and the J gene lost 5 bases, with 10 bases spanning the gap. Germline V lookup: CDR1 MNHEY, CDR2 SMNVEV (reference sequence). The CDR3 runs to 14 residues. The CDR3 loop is CASSLSQGGETQYF. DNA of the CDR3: TGTGCCAGCAGTTTATCACAGGGGGGGGAGACCCAGTACTTC.

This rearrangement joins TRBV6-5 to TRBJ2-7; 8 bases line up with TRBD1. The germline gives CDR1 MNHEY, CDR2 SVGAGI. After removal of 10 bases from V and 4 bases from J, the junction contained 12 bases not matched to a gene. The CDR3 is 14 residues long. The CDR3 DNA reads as TGTGCCACCCGAGGACAGGGAGATTTATACGAGCAGTACTTC. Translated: CATRGQGDLYEQYF.

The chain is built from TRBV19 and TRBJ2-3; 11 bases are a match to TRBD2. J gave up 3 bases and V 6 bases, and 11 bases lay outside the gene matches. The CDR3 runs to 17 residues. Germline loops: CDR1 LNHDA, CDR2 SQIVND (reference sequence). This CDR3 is CASSKRTGTSGTDTQYF. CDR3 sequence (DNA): TGTGCCAGTAGCAAAAGAACCGGGACTAGCGGAACAGATACGCAGTATTTT.

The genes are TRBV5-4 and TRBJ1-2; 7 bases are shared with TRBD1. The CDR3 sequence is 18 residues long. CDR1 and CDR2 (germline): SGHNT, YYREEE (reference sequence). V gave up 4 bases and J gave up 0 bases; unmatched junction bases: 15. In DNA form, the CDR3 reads TGTGCCAGCAGCACAGGGGCCCAACAGCTTCTACCTAACTATGGCTACACCTTC. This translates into CASSTGAQQLLPNYGYTF.

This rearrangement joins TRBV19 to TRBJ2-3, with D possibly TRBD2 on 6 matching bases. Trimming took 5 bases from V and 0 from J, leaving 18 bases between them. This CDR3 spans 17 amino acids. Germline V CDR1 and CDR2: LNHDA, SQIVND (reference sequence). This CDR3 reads CASSPRRSSGSTDTQYF. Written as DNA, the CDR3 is TGTGCCAGTAGTCCCCGGCGGAGTAGCGGAAGCACAGATACGCAGTATTTT.

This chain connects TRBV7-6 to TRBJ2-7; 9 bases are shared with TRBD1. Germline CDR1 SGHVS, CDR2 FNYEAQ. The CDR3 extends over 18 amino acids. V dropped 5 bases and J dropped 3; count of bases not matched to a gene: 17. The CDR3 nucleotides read TGTGCCAGCAGCACAATCCACCCGGGACAGGGAGCTCACTACGAGCAGTACTTC. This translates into CASSTIHPGQGAHYEQYF.

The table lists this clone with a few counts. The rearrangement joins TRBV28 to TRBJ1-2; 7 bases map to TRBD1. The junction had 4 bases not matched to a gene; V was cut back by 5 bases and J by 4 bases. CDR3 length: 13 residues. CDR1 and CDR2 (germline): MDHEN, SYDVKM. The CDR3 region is CASSLQGRYGYTF. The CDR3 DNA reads TGTGCCAGCAGTCTACAGGGGCGCTATGGCTACACCTTC.